These 26 T cell receptor beta chains were sequenced from one sample in a study of CD8 T cells in ankylosing spondylitis. TCRdb redid the calling of the 5' RACE reads with MiXCR, one entry per CDR3 protein. The sample shows under 150,000 distinct CDR3 sequences, 6.5% to 8.5% of them seen only once. Sample: synovial fluid, either unsorted or a sorted T cell fraction (not recorded which). The receptors come from a male donor with ankylosing spondylitis.

The sample holds many counts of this clonotype. This chain links TRBV6-1 with TRBJ2-7, with TRBD2 identical over 7 bases. This CDR3 spans 13 amino acids. Germline trimming cut 5 bases from V and 7 bases from J; bases unmatched to any gene: 8. CDR1 MNHNS and CDR2 SASEGT come from the germline V gene. The chain's CDR3 is CASSILWGGEQYF. In nucleotides, the CDR3 is TGTGCCAGCAGTATCCTTTGGGGAGGGGAGCAGTACTTC.

The chain combines TRBV12-3 or TRBV12-4 with TRBJ1-1, with D possibly being TRBD1 (5 bases). V gave up 6 bases and J gave up 6 bases, with 14 bases separating them. This CDR3 is 13 amino acids long. In DNA form, the CDR3 reads TGTGCCAGCAGCCACGGAGAGGGGTCTGAAGCTTTCTTT. This gives the protein CASSHGEGSEAFF.

The chain combines TRBV5-4 with TRBJ1-1; TRBD1 aligns across 11 bases. This CDR3 comprises 14 residues. Germline V gives CDR1 SGHNT, CDR2 YYREEE (reference sequence). V shed 1 base, J shed 8 bases, and the junction held 4 bases outside the gene matches. The CDR3 sequence: CASSLRDRGEEAFF. Here the CDR3 DNA reads TGTGCCAGCAGCTTGAGGGACAGGGGGGAAGAAGCTTTCTTT.

This clonotype showed up many times. The chain recombines TRBV20-1 with TRBJ2-5; 11 nucleotides match TRBD2. V shed 6 bases, J shed 1 base, and the junction held 10 bases outside the gene matches. Germline loops: CDR1 DFQATT, CDR2 SNEGSKA (reference sequence). CDR3 length: 16 amino acids. The CDR3 sequence: CSATQRGLAAQETQYF. In DNA, the CDR3 is TGCAGTGCAACTCAAAGGGGACTAGCGGCCCAAGAGACCCAGTACTTC.

The table lists this clonotype with many counts. The chain is built from TRBV6-1 and TRBJ2-1; possibly TRBD2 for D (5 bases). This CDR3 is 16 amino acids long. Trimming removed 5 bases from V and 6 bases from J, with 20 bases in between. CDR1 is MNHNS, CDR2 SASEGT, per germline. The chain's CDR3 is CASSLARAAFSNEQFF. CDR3 coding DNA: TGTGCCAGCAGTTTAGCGCGAGCCGCGTTCTCCAATGAGCAGTTCTTC.

This chain uses TRBV27 with TRBJ2-4; a possible D gene is TRBD1 (5 bases). Trimming cost V 2 bases and J 7 bases, with 15 bases left between them. This CDR3 spans 15 amino acids. CDR1 MNHEY and CDR2 SMNVEV come from the germline V gene (reference sequence). The CDR3 DNA follows: TGTGCCAGCAGTTTAGAAGGACAACTCGGGAACATTCAGTACTTC. Its protein is CASSLEGQLGNIQYF.

CDR3 protein: CASRKTGDRELFF. CDR3 nucleotides: TGTGCCAGCAGGAAGACAGGGGACAGGGAGCTGTTTTTT. V is TRBV6-2 or TRBV6-3 and J is TRBJ2-2, with 8 bases lining up with TRBD1. In germline, CDR1 is MNHEY, CDR2 SVGEGT. The V and J ends lost 6 bases and 9 bases, in that order; junction bases with no gene match: 6. The length of the CDR3 is 13 residues.

The genes are TRBV4-3 and TRBJ2-7; tentatively, D is TRBD1 (5 bases). The CDR3 length is 14 residues. Trimming left V 1 base short and J 3 bases short, with 10 bases between. Per germline, CDR1 LGHNA and CDR2 YSLEER. CDR3 DNA: TGCGCCAGCAGCCAAGGTTTAGGGGACTACGAGCAGTACTTC. This encodes CASSQGLGDYEQYF.

The sample holds many counts of this clonotype. The J gene is TRBJ2-3, the V gene TRBV29-1; TRBD2 aligns across 8 bases. This CDR3 spans 12 amino acids. Germline V gene data show CDR1 as SQVTM and CDR2 as ANQGSEA. The V segment lost 2 bases and the J segment 8 bases; nucleotides outside the gene matches: 3. Here the CDR3 DNA reads TGCAGCGTTGAATCCGCGGGAGGTACGCAGTATTTT. It is translated as CSVESAGGTQYF.

This clonotype came up many times. The CDR3 nucleotides are TGTGCCAGCAGTAGAAACAGGGGTACAGATACGCAGTATTTT. Translation gives CASSRNRGTDTQYF. The chain carries TRBV14 and TRBJ2-3; 7 bases align to TRBD1. Germline trimming cut 6 bases from V and 3 bases from J; bases unmatched to any gene: 6. The length of the CDR3 is 14 residues. Germline V gives CDR1 SGHDN, CDR2 FVKESK.

This clonotype was detected only a few times. The rearrangement uses TRBV7-2 and TRBJ2-3; no firm D call. This CDR3 region has 14 residues. Trimming removed 4 bases from V and 0 bases from J, with 8 bases in between. Germline CDR1 reads SGHTA; CDR2 reads FQGNSA. CDR3 amino acids: CASSYFGSTDTQYF. CDR3 sequence (DNA): TGTGCCAGCAGCTACTTTGGGAGCACAGATACGCAGTATTTT.

V is TRBV7-2 and J is TRBJ2-7; D remains ambiguous. The CDR3 extends over 15 amino acids. CDR1 is SGHTA, CDR2 FQGNSA, per germline. With 2 bases removed from V and 0 bases from J, the gap between germline ends came to 11 bases. The CDR3: CASSLSAQSSYEQYF. The CDR3 region has the DNA TGTGCCAGCAGCTTATCCGCACAGAGCTCCTACGAGCAGTACTTC.

CDR3 sequence reads: CASTVQGGYGYTF. CDR3 sequence (DNA): TGCGCCAGCACGGTACAGGGTGGCTATGGCTACACCTTC. This chain links TRBV5-1 with TRBJ1-2, with D possibly matching TRBD1 (6 bases). CDR3 length equals 13 residues. Germline CDR1 is SGHRS and CDR2 is YFSETQ. V lost 6 bases to trimming and J lost 4 bases, with 13 bases between them.

This clonotype came up many times. This sequence joins TRBV4-3 and TRBJ2-3, with D possibly matching TRBD1 (6 bases). The CDR3 has 16 amino acids. The V and J ends lost 4 bases and 0 bases respectively, with 14 bases between them. The germline V gene encodes CDR1 LGHNA and CDR2 YSLEER. The CDR3 DNA is TGCGCCAGCAGCCCCGGGACACCAATTAGCACAGATACGCAGTATTTT. Protein product: CASSPGTPISTDTQYF.

This clonotype was recorded many times. This sequence joins TRBV15 and TRBJ1-5; possible D gene TRBD1, 6 bases. Germline values: CDR1 LNHNV, CDR2 YYDKDF (reference sequence). V dropped 3 bases and J dropped 8 bases, with 20 bases sitting between them. The CDR3 has 16 residues. For the CDR3, the DNA is TGTGCCACCAGCAGGTTCTCAGGGGCTCCAGGAGAGCCCCAGCATTTT. Its protein is CATSRFSGAPGEPQHF.

This clonotype came up a few times. The rearrangement uses TRBV5-1 and TRBJ1-2; D remains ambiguous. The V end lost 0 bases, the J end lost 6 bases, and 6 bases lay between the germline ends. The CDR3 runs to 12 residues. Germline CDR1 reads SGHRS; CDR2 reads YFSETQ. Written as DNA, the CDR3 is TGCGCCAGCAGCTTGGTAGGAGATGGCTACACCTTC. It is translated as CASSLVGDGYTF.

The chain is built from TRBV20-1 and TRBJ1-1, with D tentatively TRBD1 (5 bases). The CDR3 has 15 amino acids. The V and J ends lost 6 bases and 7 bases respectively, with 24 bases between them. The germline CDR1 and CDR2 sequences are DFQATT and SNEGSKA (reference sequence). CDR3 sequence reads: CSAPTGTQGGDEAFF. CDR3 coding DNA: TGCAGTGCCCCCACCGGGACCCAGGGAGGGGATGAAGCTTTCTTT.

Regarding this clonotype: The junction departs from the called germline gene at one end, perhaps through a read error. This rearrangement joins TRBV25-1 to TRBJ1-1; weak D call: TRBD1 (5 bases). CDR1 and CDR2 from the germline V gene are MGHDK and SYGVNS. The CDR3 is 12 amino acids. CDR3 region: CASTEKGTEAFF. Here the CDR3 DNA reads TGTGCCAGCACTGAAAAGGGGACTGAAGCTTTCTTT.

This clonotype turned up a few times. This sequence joins TRBV12-3 or TRBV12-4 and TRBJ1-3, with D perhaps TRBD1 (5 bases). Trimming cost V 5 bases and J 3 bases, with 14 bases left between them. CDR3 length equals 15 residues. The chain's CDR3 is CASSPRGAGGNTIYF. DNA of the CDR3: TGTGCCAGCAGTCCCCGGGGCGCAGGTGGAAACACCATATATTTT.

The chain uses TRBV5-1 and TRBJ2-6; weak D call: TRBD1 (6 bases). CDR1 SGHRS and CDR2 YFSETQ come from the germline V gene. The CDR3 is made up of 17 amino acids. Trimming shortened V by 3 bases and J by 1 base, and 14 bases separated the two germline ends. Here the CDR3 reads CASSSAQGYSGANVLTF. CDR3 DNA sequence: TGCGCCAGCAGCTCCGCACAGGGTTATTCTGGGGCCAACGTCCTGACTTTC.

This clonotype was seen ten or more times. This chain joins TRBV5-1 and TRBJ2-3; D is possibly TRBD2 (7 bases). The CDR3 length is 14 residues. The germline V gene encodes CDR1 SGHRS and CDR2 YFSETQ. V was clipped by 2 bases and J by 4 bases, with 11 bases between them. The CDR3 coding sequence is TGCGCCAGCAGCTTTGGGGGGGGGCCAGATACGCAGTATTTT. Amino acids: CASSFGGGPDTQYF.

The sample holds many counts of this clonotype. The V call is TRBV11-1, the J call TRBJ2-2; 8 bases agree with TRBD1. CDR3 length: 16 residues. J lost 3 bases, V lost 5 bases, and 8 bases had no gene match. The germline V gene has CDR1 SGHAT and CDR2 FQDESV (reference sequence). This CDR3 is CASSPPGTGDTGELFF. The DNA of the CDR3 is TGTGCCAGCAGCCCACCAGGGACAGGTGACACCGGGGAGCTGTTTTTT.

This clonotype was seen a few times. This rearrangement joins TRBV7-2 to TRBJ1-1, with D unresolved. Germline CDR1 is SGHTA and CDR2 is FQGNSA. The CDR3 runs 14 residues. V lost 5 bases and J lost 0, with 10 bases in between. CDR3 protein: CASSPHWVNTEAFF. As DNA, the CDR3 is TGTGCCAGCAGCCCCCACTGGGTGAACACTGAAGCTTTCTTT. The whole variable domain, filled in from reference TRBV7-2 and TRBJ1-1, reads GAGVSQSPSNKVTEKGKDVELRCDPISGHTALYWYRQSLGQGLEFLIYFQGNSAPDKSGLPSDRFSAERTGGSVSTLTIQRTQQEDSAVYLCASSPHWVNTEAFFGQGTRLTVV.

This clonotype has a count of ten or more. The chain links TRBV7-2 to TRBJ2-5; D may be TRBD2 (5 bases). Deletions cut 5 bases from V and 4 bases from J, with 14 bases between. CDR3 length: 14 residues. Looked up from germline, CDR1 is SGHTA and CDR2 is FQGNSA. CDR3 protein: CASSAWASRETQYF. The CDR3, as DNA: TGTGCCAGCAGCGCATGGGCTAGCCGAGAGACCCAGTACTTC.

This clonotype has a handful of counts. V usage is TRBV5-4 and J usage is TRBJ2-5, with TRBD2 matching over 9 bases. The junction had 9 bases not matched to a gene; V was cut back by 4 bases and J by 5 bases. Germline lookup yields CDR1 SGHNT and CDR2 YYREEE (reference sequence). The CDR3 is made up of 15 amino acids. The CDR3 DNA reads as TGTGCCAGCAGCCCGCCTAGCGGGACTTGGGAGACCCAGTACTTC. Translation: CASSPPSGTWETQYF.

This clonotype was detected ten times or more. The chain links TRBV7-2 to TRBJ2-1; the D is unclear. The CDR3 contains 14 residues. The V end lost 2 bases, the J end lost 6 bases, and 11 bases lay between the germline ends. Germline V gene lookup returns CDR1 SGHTA and CDR2 FQGNSA. The CDR3 reads CASSLYGQLNEQFF. Here the CDR3 DNA reads TGTGCCAGCAGCTTATACGGCCAGCTCAATGAGCAGTTCTTC.